Presented here are 27 T cell receptor beta chains from one specimen sequenced in a study of T cell responses to AZD1222 COVID-19 vaccine. Libraries were prepared by immunoSEQ multiplex PCR; TCRdb keeps only in-frame clonotypes and omits some of them. The sample lists about 120,000 clones, about nine tenths occurring once. The material sequenced was peripheral blood, taken on day 0 of AZD1222 vaccination. These TCRs come from an adult in good health.

The genes are TRBV29-1 and TRBJ1-2; 10 bases fit TRBD1. The germline V gene encodes CDR1 SQVTM and CDR2 ANQGSEA. Germline trimming cut 6 bases from V and 5 bases from J; bases unmatched to any gene: 6. This CDR3 contains 13 residues. The CDR3 bases are TGCAGCGTCGGACAGGGGGAAGCTTATGGCTACACCTTC. This codes for CSVGQGEAYGYTF.

The rearrangement joins TRBV6-5 to TRBJ2-1; D ambiguous. Germline V gene data show CDR1 as MNHEY and CDR2 as SVGAGI. With 2 bases removed from V and 5 bases from J, the gap between germline ends came to 7 bases. The CDR3 has 13 amino acids. CDR3 nucleotide sequence: TGTGCCAGCAGTTACGCTAGGGACAATGAGCAGTTCTTC. Encoded protein: CASSYARDNEQFF.

Regarding this clone: This CDR3 is also generated by other DNA sequences in the sample. The chain carries TRBV5-4 and TRBJ2-1; TRBD2 aligns across 7 bases. This CDR3 contains 15 residues. CDR1 SGHNT and CDR2 YYREEE come from the germline V gene (reference sequence). The V segment lost 2 bases and the J segment 0 bases; nucleotides outside the gene matches: 2. The CDR3 spells CASSLGGSSYNEQFF. The CDR3 DNA follows: TGTGCCAGCAGCTTAGGCGGGAGCTCCTACAATGAGCAGTTCTTC. The variable domain in full, completed from reference TRBV5-4 and TRBJ2-1, reads ETGVTQSPTHLIKTRGQQVTLRCSSQSGHNTVSWYQQALGQGPQFIFQYYREEENGRGNFPPRFSGLQFPNYSSELNVNALELDDSALYLCASSLGGSSYNEQFFGPGTRLTVL.

The rearrangement uses TRBV7-2 and TRBJ1-5, with 7 bases fitting TRBD1. The CDR3 length is 14 residues. The germline V gene has CDR1 SGHTA and CDR2 FQGNSA. V lost 5 bases and J lost 4; bases outside the gene matches: 5. The CDR3: CASSPQGVNQPQHF. CDR3 sequence (DNA): TGTGCCAGCAGCCCTCAGGGGGTTAATCAGCCCCAGCATTTT.

The chain employs TRBV4-3 and TRBJ2-2; the D gene could be TRBD1 or TRBD2 (5 bases each). There are 14 residues in the CDR3. CDR1 and CDR2 from the germline V gene are LGHNA and YSLEER. The V and J ends lost 0 bases and 8 bases respectively, with 10 bases between them. The CDR3 is CASSQEGVAGELFF. The CDR3 nucleotides read TGCGCCAGCAGCCAAGAGGGGGTGGCTGGGGAGCTGTTTTTT.

The rearrangement joins TRBV28 to TRBJ2-7, with TRBD1 matching 11 bases. Germline V gene data show CDR1 as MDHEN and CDR2 as SYDVKM. V shed 4 bases, J shed 5 bases, and the junction held 4 bases outside the gene matches. The CDR3 has 14 residues. In DNA, the CDR3 is TGTGCCAGCAGTTCGGACAGGGGGCACCACGAGCAGTACTTC. Translation: CASSSDRGHHEQYF.

As regards this clone: Other DNA sequences in the sample encode the same CDR3. This chain connects TRBV4-3 to TRBJ2-3, with D perhaps assigned TRBD1 or TRBD2 (5 bases each). The CDR3 totals 14 residues. The germline V gene has CDR1 LGHNA and CDR2 YSLEER. The V gene lost 1 base and the J gene lost 2 bases, with 7 bases spanning the gap. The CDR3 DNA reads TGCGCCAGCAGCCAAGGGGGGTCCACAGATACGCAGTATTTT. Translating it yields CASSQGGSTDTQYF.

This sequence joins TRBV29-1 and TRBJ2-3; 8 nucleotides line up with TRBD1. CDR3 size: 15 residues. Germline assignment: CDR1 SQVTM and CDR2 ANQGSEA. V was pared by 4 bases and J by 3 bases, with 9 bases of the junction left unmatched. CDR3 nucleotide sequence: TGCAGCGTTGGAGGACAGGGATCGGGTACAGATACGCAGTATTTT. Translating gives CSVGGQGSGTDTQYF.

The chain is built from TRBV6-5 and TRBJ2-5, with D hard to call. CDR1 MNHEY and CDR2 SVGAGI come from the germline V gene. The CDR3 runs to 15 residues. Deletions cut 7 bases from V and 2 bases from J, with 17 bases between. In DNA, the CDR3 is TGTGCCAGCACCCAAGGACCGACCACTCAAGAGACCCAGTACTTC. It yields the protein CASTQGPTTQETQYF.

The J gene is TRBJ1-3, the V gene TRBV29-1; perhaps TRBD1 as D (6 bases). Trimming cost V 4 bases and J 4 bases, with 11 bases left between them. Germline V lookup: CDR1 SQVTM, CDR2 ANQGSEA. CDR3 size: 13 residues. Here the CDR3 reads CSVAGDRGNTIYF. The CDR3 DNA follows: TGCAGCGTTGCTGGAGACAGGGGAAACACCATATATTTT.

The rearrangement links TRBV28 to TRBJ1-5, with D possibly matching TRBD1 (6 bases). Germline assignment: CDR1 MDHEN and CDR2 SYDVKM. Between the trimmed V and J ends, which lost 5 bases and 0 bases, there was a span of 23 bases. The CDR3 extends over 19 amino acids. In DNA form, the CDR3 reads TGTGCCAGCAGTCCGAGGGGGTCCAAACCCCCTTTTAGCAATCAGCCCCAGCATTTT. Protein sequence: CASSPRGSKPPFSNQPQHF.

The V and J genes are TRBV5-1 and TRBJ2-3; 7 nucleotides match TRBD1. Trimming cost V 4 bases and J 2 bases; bases outside gene matches: 7. The germline V gene encodes CDR1 SGHRS and CDR2 YFSETQ. This CDR3 spans 15 amino acids. CDR3 residues: CASSLDRPDTDTQYF. The CDR3 region has the DNA TGCGCCAGCAGCCTGGACAGGCCAGACACAGATACGCAGTATTTT.

The rearrangement uses TRBV29-1 and TRBJ1-5; 7 nucleotides align to TRBD1. There are 15 residues in the CDR3. Trimming removed 7 bases from V and 1 base from J; junction bases left unmatched: 10. Germline-derived CDR1 and CDR2 are SQVTM and ANQGSEA. Here the CDR3 reads CSALLQGGSNQPQHF. The DNA of the CDR3 is TGCAGCGCCCTACTCCAGGGGGGGAGCAATCAGCCCCAGCATTTT.

The rearrangement uses TRBV19 and TRBJ2-7; either TRBD1 or TRBD2 may fit D (5 bases each). CDR3 length: 13 residues. Germline values: CDR1 LNHDA, CDR2 SQIVND (reference sequence). Trimming stripped 8 bases from V and 3 bases from J, with 14 bases between. The CDR3 region has the DNA TGTGCCAGTTCCCGGGACGCCGGCTACGAGCAGTACTTC. Translated, it gives CASSRDAGYEQYF.

The V call is TRBV4-1, the J call TRBJ2-1; D is perhaps TRBD1 or TRBD2 (6 bases each). Deletions cut 1 base from V and 15 bases from J, with 13 bases between. Germline-derived CDR1 and CDR2 are MGHRA and YSYEKL. The CDR3 covers 12 residues. The CDR3 nucleotides read TGCGCCAGCAGCCAAGTCGGGGGCCCGGGGTTCTTC. This translates into CASSQVGGPGFF.

This chain links TRBV5-1 with TRBJ2-7, with a weak D call TRBD2 (5 bases). CDR1 and CDR2 (germline): SGHRS, YFSETQ. The CDR3 totals 14 residues. The germline V and J ends were trimmed by 0 bases and 6 bases, with 13 bases remaining between them. DNA for the CDR3: TGCGCCAGCAGCTTGGCCGACAACCGGGGCGAGCAGTACTTC. This codes for CASSLADNRGEQYF.

The chain combines TRBV10-1 with TRBJ2-2; the D gene is possibly TRBD2 (6 bases). The CDR3 sequence is 13 residues long. Germline-derived CDR1 and CDR2 are WNHNN and SYGVQD (reference sequence). V gave up 5 bases and J gave up 6 bases, with 10 bases separating them. CDR3 nucleotides: TGCGCCAGCAGTTCACTAGCTGCCGGGGAGCTGTTTTTT. Amino acid sequence: CASSSLAAGELFF.

This sequence joins TRBV27 and TRBJ1-1, with D perhaps TRBD1 (5 bases). Germline CDR1 MNHEY, CDR2 SMNVEV (reference sequence). Trimming pared 7 bases from V and 5 bases from J, leaving 17 bases between. This CDR3 has 14 residues. The chain's CDR3 is CASNPSRARTEAFF. In DNA form, the CDR3 reads TGTGCCAGCAATCCCAGCAGGGCCAGGACTGAAGCTTTCTTT.

The chain recombines TRBV3-1 (or the pseudogene TRBV3-2) with TRBJ2-5; D perhaps matches TRBD1 (6 bases). The germline V gene has CDR1 LGHDT and CDR2 YNNKEL (reference sequence). With 4 bases removed from V and 8 bases from J, the gap between germline ends came to 26 bases. The CDR3 contains 17 residues. Written as DNA, the CDR3 is TGTGCCAGCAGCCGAGCACGAACAGGGTTTGTCCCCCATACCCAGTACTTC. Translated, it gives CASSRARTGFVPHTQYF.

The chain couples TRBV19 to TRBJ1-6, with 9 bases identical to TRBD1. Germline assignment: CDR1 LNHDA and CDR2 SQIVND (reference sequence). J gave up 10 bases and V 9 bases, and 7 bases lay outside the gene matches. The CDR3 is made up of 13 amino acids. The DNA for the CDR3 is TGTGCCAGACCGGGACAGGGTCCATCACCCCTCCACTTT. This sequence encodes CARPGQGPSPLHF.

This clone was detected only once. The rearrangement joins TRBV7-2 to TRBJ1-5; TRBD1 agrees at 7 bases. Per the germline V gene, CDR1 is SGHTA and CDR2 is FQGNSA. The V gene end was trimmed by 4 bases and the J gene end by 0 bases; junction bases not matched to a gene: 6. This CDR3 region has 16 residues. CDR3 sequence (DNA): TGTGCCAGCAGCTCTTCGACAGGGCTTAGCAATCAGCCCCAGCATTTT. Its translation is CASSSSTGLSNQPQHF.

The rearrangement joins TRBV5-8 to TRBJ2-7; D is undetermined. The CDR3 contains 17 residues. The germline V gene encodes CDR1 SGHTS and CDR2 YDEGEE. V shed 0 bases and J shed 0 bases, with 16 bases lying between them. The DNA for the CDR3 is TGTGCCAGCAGCTTGGTGGGAAGGAGCCACAACTCCTACGAGCAGTACTTC. The encoded protein is CASSLVGRSHNSYEQYF.

This clone showed up just once. V gene TRBV21-1 combines with J gene TRBJ2-7; TRBD2 was called by the table and not checked on the DNA. TRBV21-1 represents a pseudogene. The CDR3 loop spans 16 amino acids. CDR3 nucleotide sequence: TGTGCCAGCAGCAAATTGCGGGACCGAGCTTTTTTCGAGCAGTACTTC. This translates into CASSKLRDRAFFEQYF.

The rearrangement uses TRBV5-8 and TRBJ2-4; 7 bases are a match to TRBD2. Germline values: CDR1 SGHTS, CDR2 YDEGEE. There are 13 residues in the CDR3. The CDR3 DNA is TGTGCAATACGGGAGGAAGCCAAAAACATTCAGTACTTC. It codes for CAIREEAKNIQYF.

This sequence joins TRBV18 and TRBJ1-5, with D tentatively TRBD1 (6 bases). Per the germline V gene, CDR1 is KGHSH and CDR2 is LQKENI. This CDR3 is 15 amino acids long. Deletions cut 3 bases from V and 2 bases from J, with 11 bases between. The chain's CDR3 is CASSPGRGGNQPQHF. The DNA of the CDR3 is TGTGCCAGCTCACCGGGCAGGGGTGGCAATCAGCCCCAGCATTTT.

This clone was observed a single time. The chain couples TRBV2 to TRBJ1-1, with a tentative D call TRBD1 (5 bases). The germline V gene has CDR1 SNHLY and CDR2 FYNNEI. With 2 bases removed from V and 1 base from J, the gap between germline ends came to 17 bases. This CDR3 contains 17 residues. The CDR3 region has the DNA TGTGCCAGCAGTGAACCAGGGCAGGGAGGCTGGAACACTGAAGCTTTCTTT. Translation gives CASSEPGQGGWNTEAFF. The entire variable domain, with the rest obtained from reference TRBV2 and TRBJ1-1, is as follows: EPEVTQTPSHQVTQMGQEVILRCVPISNHLYFYWYRQILGQKVEFLVSFYNNEISEKSEIFDDQFSVERPDGSNFTLKIRSTKLEDSAMYFCASSEPGQGGWNTEAFFGQGTRLTVV.

The chain couples TRBV4-2 to TRBJ1-3, with 7 bases lining up with TRBD1. Per the germline V gene, CDR1 is LGHNA and CDR2 is YNFKEQ. V trimming: 4 bases; J trimming: 2 bases; junction bases outside the gene matches: 5. The CDR3 has 15 residues. The CDR3 coding sequence is TGTGCCAGCAGCCCGACAGGGATCACTGGAAACACCATATATTTT. Translating it yields CASSPTGITGNTIYF.